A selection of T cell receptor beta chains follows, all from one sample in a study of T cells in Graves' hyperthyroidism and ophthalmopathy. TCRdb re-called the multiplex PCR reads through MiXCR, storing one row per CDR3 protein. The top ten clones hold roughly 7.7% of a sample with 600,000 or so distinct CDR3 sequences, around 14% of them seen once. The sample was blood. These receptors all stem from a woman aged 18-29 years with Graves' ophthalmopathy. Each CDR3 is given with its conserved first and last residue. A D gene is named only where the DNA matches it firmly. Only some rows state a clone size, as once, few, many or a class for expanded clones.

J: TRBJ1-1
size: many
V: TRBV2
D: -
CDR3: CASNHNTEAFF
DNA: TGTGCCAGCAACCATAACACTGAAGCTTTCTTT

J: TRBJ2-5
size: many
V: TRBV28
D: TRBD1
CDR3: CASRRDRDLGETQYF
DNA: TGTGCCAGCAGGAGGGACAGGGATCTAGGCGAGACCCAGTACTTC

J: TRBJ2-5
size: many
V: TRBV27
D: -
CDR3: CASSYQAYNWQETQYF
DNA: TGTGCCAGCAGTTATCAGGCATATAACTGGCAAGAGACCCAGTACTTC

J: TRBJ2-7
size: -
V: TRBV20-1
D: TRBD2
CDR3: CSARDPTSGLLYEQYF
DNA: TGCAGTGCTAGAGATCCCACTAGCGGCCTCCTGTACGAGCAGTACTTC

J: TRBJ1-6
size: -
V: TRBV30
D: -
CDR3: CAWSGEDSSYDSPLHF
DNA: TGTGCCTGGAGTGGGGAGGACAGCTCCTATGATTCGCCCCTCCACTTT

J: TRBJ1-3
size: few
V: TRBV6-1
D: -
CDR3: CASDWGNTIYF
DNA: TGTGCCAGCGATTGGGGGAACACCATATATTTT

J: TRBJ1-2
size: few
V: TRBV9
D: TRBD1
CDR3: CASSVRDRGLVPYGYTF
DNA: TGTGCCAGCAGCGTCCGGGACAGGGGACTTGTTCCCTATGGCTACACCTTC

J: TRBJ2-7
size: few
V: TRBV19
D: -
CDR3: CASSRTAGASSYEQYF
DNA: TGTGCCAGTAGTAGGACCGCCGGGGCCAGCTCCTACGAGCAGTACTTC

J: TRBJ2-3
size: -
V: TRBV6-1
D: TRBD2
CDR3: CASRHRALAGETDTQYF
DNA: TGTGCCAGCAGGCATCGGGCTTTAGCGGGGGAAACAGATACGCAGTATTTT

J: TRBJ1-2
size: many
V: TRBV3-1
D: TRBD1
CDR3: CASSPTQGAIGYTF
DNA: TGTGCCAGCAGCCCGACACAGGGGGCGATTGGCTACACCTTC

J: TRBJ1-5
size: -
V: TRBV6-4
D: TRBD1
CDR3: CAISEGTGSWPQHF
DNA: TGTGCCATCAGTGAGGGGACAGGTTCTTGGCCCCAGCATTTT

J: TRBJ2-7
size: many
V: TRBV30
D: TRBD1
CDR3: CAWRDRVTEQYF
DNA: TGTGCCTGGAGGGACAGGGTCACCGAGCAGTACTTC

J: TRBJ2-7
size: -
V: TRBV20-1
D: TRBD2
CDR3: CSAPLGGSSYEQYF
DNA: TGCAGTGCCCCCTTGGGCGGGAGCTCCTACGAGCAGTACTTC

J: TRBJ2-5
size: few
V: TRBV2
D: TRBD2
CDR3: CASRTRLGAGGPKETQYF
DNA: TGTGCCAGCAGGACCAGACTAGGAGCGGGAGGGCCTAAGGAGACCCAGTACTTC

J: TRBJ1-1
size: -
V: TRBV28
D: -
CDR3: CASLIPNTEAFF
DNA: TGTGCCAGCCTTATCCCCAACACTGAAGCTTTCTTT

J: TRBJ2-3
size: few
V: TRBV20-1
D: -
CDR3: CSAREGDRWDTQYF
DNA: TGCAGTGCTAGAGAAGGGGATAGGTGGGATACGCAGTATTTT

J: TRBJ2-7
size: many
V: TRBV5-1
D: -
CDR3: CASSLNWGGDNYEQYF
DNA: TGCGCCAGCAGCTTGAACTGGGGAGGTGACAACTACGAGCAGTACTTC

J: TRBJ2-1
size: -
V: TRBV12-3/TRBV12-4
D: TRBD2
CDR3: CASSYGRRWVNEQFF
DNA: TGTGCCAGCAGTTACGGGAGGCGGTGGGTCAATGAGCAGTTCTTC

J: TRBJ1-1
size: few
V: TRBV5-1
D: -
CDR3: CASSPTFPGNTEAFF
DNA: TGCGCCAGCAGCCCGACCTTTCCGGGGAACACTGAAGCTTTCTTT

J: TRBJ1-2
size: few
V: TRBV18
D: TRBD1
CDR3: CASSPTGTAFGAGYTF
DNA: TGTGCCAGCTCACCTACCGGGACAGCTTTTGGGGCTGGCTACACCTTC

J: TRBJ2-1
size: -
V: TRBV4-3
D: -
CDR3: CASSQRALSANEQFF
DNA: TGCGCCAGCAGCCAGAGGGCCCTAAGCGCCAATGAGCAGTTCTTC

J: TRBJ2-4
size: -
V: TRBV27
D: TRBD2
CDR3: CASSGLAGRGYSKNIQYF
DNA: TGTGCCAGCAGCGGACTAGCGGGGAGAGGATATTCCAAAAACATTCAGTACTTC

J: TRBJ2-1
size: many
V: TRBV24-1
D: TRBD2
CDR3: CATSRPAGDSDEQFF
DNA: TGTGCCACCAGTCGTCCAGCGGGAGACTCCGATGAGCAGTTCTTC

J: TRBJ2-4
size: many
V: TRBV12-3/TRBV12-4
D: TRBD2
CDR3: CASPKGREEKNIQYF
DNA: TGTGCCAGCCCCAAGGGGCGGGAGGAAAAAAACATTCAGTACTTC

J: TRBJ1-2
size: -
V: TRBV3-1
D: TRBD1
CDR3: CASRDRGLGYGYTF
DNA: TGTGCCAGCAGGGACAGGGGGCTTGGCTATGGCTACACCTTC

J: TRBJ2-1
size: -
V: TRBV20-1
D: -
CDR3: CSAREGRKYNEQFF
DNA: TGCAGTGCTAGAGAAGGTCGCAAATACAATGAGCAGTTCTTC

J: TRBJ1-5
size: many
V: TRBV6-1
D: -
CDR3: CASRKGGRYGGNQPQHF
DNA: TGTGCCAGCAGGAAAGGAGGACGGTACGGGGGCAATCAGCCCCAGCATTTT

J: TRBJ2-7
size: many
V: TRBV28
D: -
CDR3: CASSVSLSYEQYF
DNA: TGTGCCAGCAGTGTTAGTCTCTCCTACGAGCAGTACTTC

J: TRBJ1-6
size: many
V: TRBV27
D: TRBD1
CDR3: CASSSHGTGVSPLHF
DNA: TGTGCCAGCAGTTCCCACGGGACAGGAGTTTCACCCCTCCACTTT

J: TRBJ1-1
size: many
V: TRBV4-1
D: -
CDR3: CASSQAGGGPVVGGDTEAFF
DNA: TGCGCCAGCAGCCAAGCTGGGGGGGGACCGGTCGTTGGTGGGGACACTGAAGCTTTCTTT

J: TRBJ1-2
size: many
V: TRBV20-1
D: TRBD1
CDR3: CSAKTGNYGYTF
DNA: TGCAGTGCAAAGACAGGGAACTATGGCTACACCTTC

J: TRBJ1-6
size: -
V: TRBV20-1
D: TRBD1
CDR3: CSAKLGQGDSPLHF
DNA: TGCAGTGCGAAACTGGGACAGGGTGACTCACCCCTCCACTTT

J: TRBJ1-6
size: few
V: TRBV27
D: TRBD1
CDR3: CASSLTGFLGNSPLHF
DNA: TGTGCCAGCAGTTTGACAGGGTTTTTGGGTAATTCACCCCTCCACTTT

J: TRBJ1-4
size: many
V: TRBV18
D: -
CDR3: CASFRGADEKLFF
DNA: TGTGCCAGCTTCAGGGGAGCGGATGAAAAACTGTTTTTT

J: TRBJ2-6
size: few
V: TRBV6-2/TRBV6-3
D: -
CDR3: CASSQIRGQRAGSGANVLTF
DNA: TGTGCCAGCAGCCAAATACGGGGACAGCGGGCAGGCTCTGGGGCCAACGTCCTGACTTTC

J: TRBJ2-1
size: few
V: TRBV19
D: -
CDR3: CASSIGLEQFF
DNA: TGTGCCAGTAGTATTGGACTTGAGCAGTTCTTC

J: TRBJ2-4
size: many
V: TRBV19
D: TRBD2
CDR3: CASSEGTTEDIQYF
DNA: TGTGCCAGTAGCGAAGGGACTACCGAAGACATTCAGTACTTC

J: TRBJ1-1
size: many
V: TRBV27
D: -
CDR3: CASSVVFMNTEAFF
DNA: TGTGCCAGCAGTGTGGTATTCATGAACACTGAAGCTTTCTTT

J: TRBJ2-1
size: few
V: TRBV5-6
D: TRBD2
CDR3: CASSLRGLLAGTKGESYNEQFF
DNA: TGTGCCAGCAGCTTGAGAGGGTTGCTAGCGGGGACAAAAGGGGAGTCCTACAATGAGCAGTTCTTC

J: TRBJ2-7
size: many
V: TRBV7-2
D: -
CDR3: CASSLVGRYEQYF
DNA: TGTGCCAGCAGCTTAGTCGGAAGATACGAGCAGTACTTC

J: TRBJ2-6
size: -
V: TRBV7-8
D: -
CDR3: CASSQGRTAPSGANVLTF
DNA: TGTGCCAGCAGCCAAGGGAGGACAGCCCCCTCTGGGGCCAACGTCCTGACTTTC

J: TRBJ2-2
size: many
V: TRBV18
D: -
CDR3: CASSPPGAGELFF
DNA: TGTGCCAGCTCACCACCCGGGGCCGGGGAGCTGTTTTTT

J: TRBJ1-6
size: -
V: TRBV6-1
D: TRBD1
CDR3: CAGTGPYNSPLHF
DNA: TGTGCCGGGACAGGGCCTTATAATTCACCCCTCCACTTT

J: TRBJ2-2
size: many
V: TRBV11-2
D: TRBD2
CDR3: CASSYTGLANTGELFF
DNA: TGTGCCAGCAGCTACACGGGACTAGCCAACACCGGGGAGCTGTTTTTT

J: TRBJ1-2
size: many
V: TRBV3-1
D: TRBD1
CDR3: CASSQDGWEGGRGYTF
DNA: TGTGCCAGCAGCCAAGATGGGTGGGAAGGGGGCCGTGGCTACACCTTC

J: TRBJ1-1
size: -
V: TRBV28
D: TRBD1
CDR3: CASTADRGPGTEAFF
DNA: TGTGCCAGCACCGCGGACAGGGGGCCTGGCACTGAAGCTTTCTTT

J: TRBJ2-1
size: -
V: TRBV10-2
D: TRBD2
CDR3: CASRTSGSDEQFF
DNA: TGCGCCAGCCGGACTAGCGGGAGCGATGAGCAGTTCTTC

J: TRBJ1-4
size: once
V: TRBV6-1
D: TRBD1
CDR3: CASSRGQKLNTQTATNEKLFF
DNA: TGTGCCAGCAGCCGGGGACAGAAGCTGAACACCCAAACTGCAACTAATGAAAAACTGTTTTTT

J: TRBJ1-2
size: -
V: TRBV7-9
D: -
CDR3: CASSLGPDSQSGGYTF
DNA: TGTGCCAGCAGCTTAGGACCAGACAGCCAGAGTGGTGGCTACACCTTC

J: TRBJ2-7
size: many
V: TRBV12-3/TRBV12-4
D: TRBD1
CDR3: CASSARDSFYEQYF
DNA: TGTGCCAGCAGTGCAAGGGACAGCTTCTACGAGCAGTACTTC

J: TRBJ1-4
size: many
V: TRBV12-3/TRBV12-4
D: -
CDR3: CASSSTRAPVGKLFF
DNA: TGTGCCAGCAGCTCCACCCGGGCCCCAGTGGGGAAACTGTTTTTT

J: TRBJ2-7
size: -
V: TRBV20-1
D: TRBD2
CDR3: CSVERGWIEQYF
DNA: TGCAGTGTCGAGCGGGGATGGATCGAGCAGTACTTC

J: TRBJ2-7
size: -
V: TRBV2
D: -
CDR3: CASRAGTRAYEQYF
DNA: TGTGCCAGCCGAGCCGGGACGCGAGCCTACGAGCAGTACTTC

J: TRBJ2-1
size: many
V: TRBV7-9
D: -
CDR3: CASSRTDEQFF
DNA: TGTGCCAGCAGCCGTACGGATGAGCAGTTCTTC

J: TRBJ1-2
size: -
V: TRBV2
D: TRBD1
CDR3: CASSEPGQGAVYGYTF
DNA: TGTGCCAGCAGTGAACCGGGACAGGGGGCAGTCTATGGCTACACCTTC

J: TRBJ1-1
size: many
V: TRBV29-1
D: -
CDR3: CSVALQGGYTEAFF
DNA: TGCAGCGTGGCCCTACAGGGAGGGTACACTGAAGCTTTCTTT

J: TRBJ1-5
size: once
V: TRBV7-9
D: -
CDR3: CASSLVAGGRDQPQHF
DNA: TGTGCCAGCAGCTTAGTGGCCGGCGGGAGGGATCAGCCCCAGCATTTT

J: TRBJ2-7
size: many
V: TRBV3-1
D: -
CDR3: CASSQDLVVAYEQYF
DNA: TGTGCCAGCAGCCAAGACTTGGTGGTTGCCTACGAGCAGTACTTC

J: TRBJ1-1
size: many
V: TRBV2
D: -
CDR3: CASRGVGTEAFF
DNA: TGTGCCAGCAGGGGGGTCGGCACTGAAGCTTTCTTT